A single sample is the source of the 29 T cell receptor beta chains below, sequenced in a study of Ad26.COV2.S vaccination and SARS-CoV-2 variants. Clones were sequenced by immunoSEQ multiplex PCR, and TCRdb holds only the in-frame ones, with some missing. The sample has a few hundred thousand clones, 80% to 95% seen once. The sample's treatment: some 20 received Ad26.COV2.S at low or high dose, single or two shots; about 5 received placebo; per-sample allocation not given. Sampling took place 63 days after the first vaccine or placebo injection. Sequenced material: peripheral blood, taken in a trial of Ad26.COV2.S vaccine versus placebo. The receptors originated from a person between 18 and 59 years old who received the Ad26.COV2.S COVID-19 vaccine or a placebo.

V usage is TRBV19 and J usage is TRBJ1-1; D perhaps matches TRBD1 (6 bases). The CDR3 runs to 14 residues. V was clipped by 3 bases and J by 5 bases, with 13 bases between them. Germline CDR1 reads LNHDA; CDR2 reads SQIVND (reference sequence). This chain's CDR3 is CASSIEGGYTEAFF. The CDR3 nucleotides are TGTGCCAGTAGTATCGAAGGGGGGTATACTGAAGCTTTCTTT.

This clone was observed a single time. The chain has TRBV6-2 or TRBV6-3 and TRBJ2-1, with 14 bases identical to TRBD2. The CDR3 contains 16 residues. CDR1 MNHEY and CDR2 SVGEGT come from the germline V gene. V shed 5 bases and J 7 bases; nucleotides not matched to a gene: 7. The CDR3 is CASSPRTSGGWNEQFF. The CDR3 DNA is TGTGCCAGCAGTCCCCGGACTAGCGGGGGGTGGAATGAGCAGTTCTTC.

The chain uses TRBV9 and TRBJ2-7; 8 bases match TRBD1. Germline V lookup: CDR1 SGDLS, CDR2 YYNGEE. Trimming removed 4 bases from V and 4 bases from J; junction bases left unmatched: 10. The CDR3 totals 15 residues. The CDR3 protein is CASSSHDRGSYEQYF. CDR3 bases: TGTGCCAGCAGCTCCCACGACAGGGGCAGTTACGAGCAGTACTTC.

This CDR3 is CAIEILGYEQYF. CDR3 nucleotide sequence: TGTGCCATCGAGATATTGGGATACGAGCAGTACTTC. The chain couples TRBV10-3 to TRBJ2-7; no clear D. The V gene lost 8 bases and the J gene lost 4 bases, with 12 bases spanning the gap. The CDR3 runs to 12 residues. CDR1 is ENHRY, CDR2 SYGVKD, per germline.

This rearrangement joins TRBV3-1 (or the pseudogene TRBV3-2) to TRBJ1-1, with TRBD1 identical over 7 bases. The CDR3 covers 14 residues. Per the germline V gene, CDR1 is LGHDT and CDR2 is YNNKEL (reference sequence). J lost 1 base, V lost 6 bases, and 5 bases had no gene match. CDR3 sequence: CASRPRTGNTEAFF. CDR3 in DNA: TGTGCCAGCAGACCCCGGACAGGGAACACTGAAGCTTTCTTT.

The chain recombines TRBV25-1 with TRBJ1-1, with 7 bases that match TRBD1. Trimming took 6 bases from V and 4 from J; bases not matched to a gene: 11. The germline V gene encodes CDR1 MGHDK and CDR2 SYGVNS. There are 15 residues in the CDR3. CDR3 protein: CASRPRTGPGTEAFF. The CDR3 nucleotides read TGTGCCAGCAGACCCCGGACAGGCCCAGGCACTGAAGCTTTCTTT.

The V and J genes are TRBV9 and TRBJ1-5; D unclear. Germline CDR1 and CDR2: SGDLS and YYNGEE. The CDR3 totals 15 residues. V lost 0 bases, J lost 3 bases, and 10 bases lay in between. The DNA for the CDR3 is TGTGCCAGCAGCGTAGGGGAGGATTTCAATCAGCCCCAGCATTTT. Translating gives CASSVGEDFNQPQHF.

This chain links TRBV6-5 with TRBJ1-5; D might be TRBD1 (5 bases). This CDR3 region has 14 residues. V was trimmed by 5 bases and J by 9 bases, leaving 17 bases between them. Germline assignment: CDR1 MNHEY and CDR2 SVGAGI. This CDR3 is CASSNTGLLAPQHF. The CDR3 nucleotides read TGTGCCAGCAGTAATACGGGACTTCTGGCGCCCCAGCATTTT.

The genes are TRBV3-1 (or the pseudogene TRBV3-2) and TRBJ2-7, with a weak D call TRBD2 (6 bases). Trimming left V 0 bases short and J 3 bases short, with 9 bases between. This CDR3 is built from 14 residues. The germline gives CDR1 LGHDT, CDR2 YNNKEL (reference sequence). CDR3 loop: CASSQDVGGYEQYF. CDR3 coding DNA: TGTGCCAGCAGCCAAGATGTGGGGGGCTACGAGCAGTACTTC.

The V call is TRBV5-8, the J call TRBJ2-3; the D is unclear. The CDR3 is made up of 13 amino acids. CDR1 is SGHTS, CDR2 YDEGEE, per germline. With 1 base removed from V and 0 bases from J, the gap between germline ends came to 3 bases. CDR3 DNA: TGTGCCAGCAGCTTGCGGAGCACAGATACGCAGTATTTT. Amino acids: CASSLRSTDTQYF.

This chain connects TRBV4-3 to TRBJ1-6; D remains ambiguous. The CDR3 is made up of 16 amino acids. CDR1 and CDR2 from the germline V gene are LGHNA and YSLEER. V lost 0 bases, J lost 6 bases, and 12 bases lay in between. CDR3 sequence (DNA): TGCGCCAGCAGCCAAGATCGCCTACAGTCTAATTCACCCCTCCACTTT. Its translation is CASSQDRLQSNSPLHF.

This clone was observed once. V is TRBV10-2 and J is TRBJ1-3; D might be TRBD1 (5 bases). This CDR3 is 13 amino acids long. V was clipped by 8 bases and J by 3 bases, with 11 bases between them. Germline V gene sequence: CDR1 WSHSY, CDR2 SAAADI. The CDR3 sequence is CASGDPNGNTIYF. In nucleotides, the CDR3 is TGCGCCAGCGGGGACCCCAATGGAAACACCATATATTTT.

The chain recombines TRBV24-1 with TRBJ2-3, with 10 bases that match TRBD1. Trimming removed 3 bases from V and 3 bases from J; junction bases left unmatched: 5. This CDR3 comprises 16 residues. Germline CDR1 is KGHDR and CDR2 is SFDVKD. The CDR3 reads CATSDAGTGVTDTQYF. The CDR3 bases are TGTGCCACCAGTGATGCCGGGACAGGGGTGACAGATACGCAGTATTTT.

The chain carries TRBV29-1 and TRBJ1-2; D is unresolved. Germline V gene sequence: CDR1 SQVTM, CDR2 ANQGSEA. The CDR3 is 13 residues long. With 6 bases removed from V and 0 bases from J, the gap between germline ends came to 11 bases. The CDR3 region is CSVRRASNYGYTF. In DNA form, the CDR3 reads TGCAGCGTCCGCCGGGCCTCTAACTATGGCTACACCTTC.

This clone was found a few times. The chain has TRBV7-6 and TRBJ2-1; TRBD1 aligns across 8 bases. This CDR3 is built from 14 residues. Germline V gene lookup returns CDR1 SGHVS and CDR2 FNYEAQ. With 5 bases clipped from V and 7 bases from J, the junction kept 7 bases outside the gene matches. This CDR3 reads CASSPRGLGNEQFF. The CDR3 bases are TGTGCCAGCAGCCCCAGGGGGCTGGGGAATGAGCAGTTCTTC.

CDR3 protein: CASSLPGNEAFF. In DNA form, the CDR3 reads TGTGCCAGCAGCTTGCCCGGGAATGAAGCTTTCTTT. The V call is TRBV5-6, the J call TRBJ1-1, with no clear D. Trimming cost V 1 base and J 7 bases, with 8 bases left between them. Germline values: CDR1 SGHDT, CDR2 YYEEEE. The length of the CDR3 is 12 residues.

For the CDR3, the DNA is TGTGCCAGCAGCTTGGGGACAGGGTCGGAAGGAAAACTGTTTTTT. Translating gives CASSLGTGSEGKLFF. The J gene is TRBJ1-4, the V gene TRBV13, with 9 bases aligning to TRBD1. The V segment lost 3 bases and the J segment 10 bases; nucleotides outside the gene matches: 9. CDR3 size: 15 residues. The germline V gene has CDR1 PRHDT and CDR2 FYEKMQ (reference sequence).

The chain has TRBV19 and TRBJ1-3; no clear D gene. V was shortened by 0 bases and J by 4 bases, with 16 bases between the two germline ends. Per the germline V gene, CDR1 is LNHDA and CDR2 is SQIVND (reference sequence). The length of the CDR3 is 17 residues. CDR3 sequence (DNA): TGTGCCAGTAGTATAGATAAGTTGGACCTAGAGGGAAACACCATATATTTT. It codes for CASSIDKLDLEGNTIYF.

V and J are TRBV6-5 and TRBJ1-1; D is uncertain. Trimming pared 6 bases from V and 5 bases from J, leaving 16 bases between. There are 14 residues in the CDR3. Germline V CDR1 and CDR2: MNHEY, SVGAGI. The CDR3 spells CASSPGLMETEAFF. CDR3 bases: TGTGCCAGCAGCCCCGGCCTGATGGAAACTGAAGCTTTCTTT.

The J gene is TRBJ2-1, the V gene TRBV6-5; TRBD1 is a possible D gene (6 bases). Per the germline V gene, CDR1 is MNHEY and CDR2 is SVGAGI. Trimming shortened V by 5 bases and J by 9 bases, and 17 bases separated the two germline ends. The CDR3 covers 14 residues. CDR3 residues: CASSHGLVGAEQFF. CDR3 nucleotides: TGTGCCAGCAGTCATGGACTTGTGGGGGCTGAGCAGTTCTTC.

J is TRBJ2-5 and V is TRBV10-1, with D perhaps matching TRBD1 (6 bases). The germline CDR1 and CDR2 sequences are WNHNN and SYGVQD (reference sequence). There are 13 residues in the CDR3. The V gene lost 6 bases and the J gene lost 7 bases, with 15 bases spanning the gap. In nucleotides, the CDR3 is TGCGCCAGCAGCAGGGACACCCAGGGGACCCAGTACTTC. Protein sequence: CASSRDTQGTQYF.

The rearrangement joins TRBV5-1 to TRBJ2-7; no clear D. Trimming left V 0 bases short and J 4 bases short, with 23 bases between. This CDR3 region has 18 residues. The germline gives CDR1 SGHRS, CDR2 YFSETQ. CDR3 bases: TGCGCCAGCAGCTTGGACGTCCGCCAGCCATTTGGTCATTACGAGCAGTACTTC. Translating gives CASSLDVRQPFGHYEQYF.

The V and J genes are TRBV19 and TRBJ1-1; D is perhaps TRBD1 (5 bases). CDR3 length: 12 residues. Between the trimmed V and J ends, which lost 6 bases and 5 bases, there was a span of 10 bases. CDR1 LNHDA and CDR2 SQIVND come from the germline V gene (reference sequence). In DNA form, the CDR3 reads TGTGCCAGTAGAATCGGGGGTACTGAAGCTTTCTTT. Translated, it gives CASRIGGTEAFF.

The rearrangement uses TRBV4-1 and TRBJ1-3, with D hard to call. Germline V CDR1 and CDR2: MGHRA, YSYEKL. CDR3 size: 14 residues. V was clipped by 1 base and J by 1 base, with 5 bases between them. The CDR3 here is CASSQGTSGNTIYF. The CDR3 bases are TGCGCCAGCAGCCAAGGGACTTCTGGAAACACCATATATTTT.

This chain joins TRBV7-2 and TRBJ1-5; no clear D. This CDR3 comprises 15 residues. The ends were cut back, 3 bases at V and 0 bases at J, with 9 bases in the middle. The germline CDR1 and CDR2 sequences are SGHTA and FQGNSA. The CDR3 DNA follows: TGTGCCAGCAGCTTTAGCCAGAATAGCAATCAGCCCCAGCATTTT. Translating it yields CASSFSQNSNQPQHF.

This clone was seen a few times. V usage is TRBV19 and J usage is TRBJ2-1; 8 bases map to TRBD1. The CDR3 is 15 amino acids. V lost 7 bases and J lost 3; bases outside the gene matches: 8. The germline gives CDR1 LNHDA, CDR2 SQIVND (reference sequence). The CDR3 here is CASISPGQDYNEQFF. Here the CDR3 DNA reads TGTGCCAGTATCAGCCCGGGACAGGACTACAATGAGCAGTTCTTC.

This chain uses TRBV28 with TRBJ1-5; D unresolved. This CDR3 contains 14 residues. V was trimmed by 0 bases and J by 9 bases, leaving 12 bases between them. Germline V gene data show CDR1 as MDHEN and CDR2 as SYDVKM. CDR3 DNA: TGTGCCAGCAGTTTATGGGCGGGATCTGGGCCCCAGCATTTT. Amino acid sequence: CASSLWAGSGPQHF.

Concerning this clone: The same CDR3 can be traced to other DNA sequences in this sample. The gene calls are TRBV20-1 and TRBJ2-1; possible D gene TRBD2, 6 bases. Trimming cost V 3 bases and J 3 bases, with 12 bases left between them. The CDR3 consists of 14 residues. CDR1 is DFQATT, CDR2 SNEGSKA, per germline (reference sequence). The CDR3 protein is CSASKGGVYNEQFF. As DNA, the CDR3 is TGCAGTGCTAGTAAGGGCGGGGTCTACAATGAGCAGTTCTTC.

In its sample, this clone was seen once. The gene calls are TRBV19 and TRBJ2-5; 8 nucleotides align to TRBD2. The CDR3 is 14 amino acids. The V gene end was trimmed by 3 bases and the J gene end by 2 bases; junction bases not matched to a gene: 2. Looked up from germline, CDR1 is LNHDA and CDR2 is SQIVND (reference sequence). The CDR3 nucleotides read TGTGCCAGTAGTATGCGGGGGGTGCAAGAGACCCAGTACTTC. It translates to CASSMRGVQETQYF.